The rows below give T cell receptor beta chains drawn from one sample of a study of early T cells in non-severe SARS-CoV-2 infection. MiXCR, run by TCRdb on the 5' RACE reads, gives a single entry per CDR3 protein. Of tens of thousands of distinct CDR3 sequences listed, roughly 15% are singletons. The sample here was whole blood, taken at baseline. These receptor sequences come from an adult who was a healthcare worker with PCR-confirmed SARS-CoV-2 infection or an uninfected control (not recorded which). Both conserved end residues are part of each CDR3. The D gene is left open where the match is weak. Clone size is stated in some rows and not others, as once, few, many or a class when expanded.

d_call	v_call	clone_size	j_call	cdr3_nt	cdr3_aa
TRBD1	TRBV7-9	NA	TRBJ2-7	TGTGCCAGCAGCTTAGACAGGGGGCTTTACGAGCAGTACTTC	CASSLDRGLYEQYF
NA	TRBV6-5	NA	TRBJ2-2	TGTGCCAGCAGTTACCTCTCCCCCGGCGGGCCTGCTACCGGGGAGCTGTTTTTT	CASSYLSPGGPATGELFF
TRBD2	TRBV29-1	many	TRBJ2-7	TGCAGCGTTGAAGTGAGACTAGCGGGAGTCGGCTCCTACGAGCAGTACTTC	CSVEVRLAGVGSYEQYF
NA	TRBV6-2/TRBV6-3	few	TRBJ2-1	TGTGCCAGCAGTTACCACCGCAATGAGCAGTTCTTC	CASSYHRNEQFF
NA	TRBV10-3	many	TRBJ2-5	TGTGCCATTGCTCGACAGTTGGTGGAGACCCAGTACTTC	CAIARQLVETQYF
NA	TRBV9	many	TRBJ2-2	TGTGCCAGCAGCGGAAGCAACACCGGGGAGCTGTTTTTT	CASSGSNTGELFF
NA	TRBV6-1	many	TRBJ1-2	TGTGCCAGCAGTGCGGCCGGGACTACCAGATATGGCTACACCTTC	CASSAAGTTRYGYTF
TRBD1	TRBV4-1	NA	TRBJ1-2	TGCGCCAGCAGCCTTACAACAGGGGCCAGATATGGCTACACCTTC	CASSLTTGARYGYTF
NA	TRBV30	many	TRBJ2-7	TGTGCCTGGAGTGTACCGGGCCAGGCCTACGAGCAGTACTTC	CAWSVPGQAYEQYF
TRBD2	TRBV30	NA	TRBJ2-7	TGTGCCTGGATGCGACTAGCGGACTCCTACGAGCAGTACTTC	CAWMRLADSYEQYF
NA	TRBV10-1	NA	TRBJ2-7	TGCGCCAGCAGTGAGAATCACGTATCCGAGCAGTACTTC	CASSENHVSEQYF
TRBD2	TRBV27	many	TRBJ2-3	TGTGCCAGCAACCGGGAGGGGCATACGCAGTATTTT	CASNREGHTQYF
TRBD1	TRBV5-1	NA	TRBJ2-3	TGCGCCAGCAGCTTCGGACAGGCCCCAGATACGCAGTATTTT	CASSFGQAPDTQYF
NA	TRBV28	many	TRBJ1-5	TGTGCCAGCAGTTCCAGGGGTCAGCCCCAGCATTTT	CASSSRGQPQHF
TRBD2	TRBV5-1	NA	TRBJ2-1	TGCGCCAGCAGCTTGGCTGGGTGGATTAGCGGGAGTTTGCAGTTCTTC	CASSLAGWISGSLQFF
TRBD1	TRBV30	NA	TRBJ1-5	TGTGCCTGGAGTCGGACAGGGATCAATCAGCCCCAGCATTTT	CAWSRTGINQPQHF
TRBD2	TRBV11-2	NA	TRBJ2-3	TGTGTCAGCAGCTGGACTAGCGGCACAGATACGCAGTATTTT	CVSSWTSGTDTQYF
NA	TRBV27	many	TRBJ2-3	TGTGCCAGCAGTTCCGGTTCAACGCAGTATTTT	CASSSGSTQYF
NA	TRBV6-6	many	TRBJ1-6	TGTGCCAGCAGCCCCTTGGGGCCCCAGAATTCACCCCTCCACTTT	CASSPLGPQNSPLHF
TRBD2	TRBV20-1	many	TRBJ2-1	TGCAGTGCTCCAAAGCGGGAGGGCCCTTTATATGAGCAGTTCTTC	CSAPKREGPLYEQFF
NA	TRBV20-1	NA	TRBJ1-1	TGCAGTACCGGTAAGAACACTGAAGCTTTCTTT	CSTGKNTEAFF
TRBD1	TRBV20-1	NA	TRBJ2-7	TGCAGTGCTTCTGGGACAGGGGCCTTACGCGACGAGCAGTACTTC	CSASGTGALRDEQYF
NA	TRBV3-1	NA	TRBJ2-7	TGTGCCAGCAGCCAAAGAGATAGCGACGAGCAGTACTTC	CASSQRDSDEQYF
NA	TRBV18	NA	TRBJ2-2	TGTGCCAGCTCACCACGCGAGGGGAACACCGGGGAGCTGTTTTTT	CASSPREGNTGELFF
TRBD1	TRBV27	NA	TRBJ2-7	TGTGCCAGCAGTTTAGTCCGGGGACAGGGTACAGACGAGCAGTACTTC	CASSLVRGQGTDEQYF
NA	TRBV12-3/TRBV12-4	NA	TRBJ2-2	TGTGCCAGCAGACCCCAGGGGGGCACCGGGGAGCTGTTTTTT	CASRPQGGTGELFF
NA	TRBV20-1	few	TRBJ1-2	TGCAGTGCTACCCGGTCCGGGGACCCCGGCTATGGCTACACCTTC	CSATRSGDPGYGYTF
NA	TRBV5-1	NA	TRBJ2-6	TGCGCCAGCAGCTTGGACAACCCTAGGGCCAACGTCCTGACTTTC	CASSLDNPRANVLTF
TRBD2	TRBV10-1	NA	TRBJ2-5	TGCGCCAGCAGTGCTCGCGGGAGACAAGAGACCCAGTACTTC	CASSARGRQETQYF
NA	TRBV7-2	few	TRBJ2-3	TGTGCCAGCAGCTTATTCTCAGATACGCAGTATTTT	CASSLFSDTQYF
NA	TRBV20-1	many	TRBJ1-4	TGCAGTGCAGCCCCCCGACATGGGTTTGGTGAAAAACTGTTTTTT	CSAAPRHGFGEKLFF
NA	TRBV12-3/TRBV12-4	once	TRBJ1-2	TGTGCCAGCAGTTTAAAGGGGCTTGACTATGGCTACACCTTC	CASSLKGLDYGYTF
NA	TRBV30	few	TRBJ2-3	TGTGCCTGGGGCCCCAGGGCAGATACGCAGTATTTT	CAWGPRADTQYF
TRBD2	TRBV28	few	TRBJ2-7	TGTGCCAGCAGCCACCGACTAGCGGGGTCCTACGAGCAGTACTTC	CASSHRLAGSYEQYF
TRBD1	TRBV24-1	NA	TRBJ2-4	TGTGCCACCAGTGATCCACGGGACAGGGGAAACATTCAGTACTTC	CATSDPRDRGNIQYF
TRBD1	TRBV20-1	many	TRBJ1-4	TGCAGTGCTAGATATAGGGGGCGTGAAAAACTGTTTTTT	CSARYRGREKLFF
TRBD1	TRBV18	many	TRBJ1-5	TGTGCCAGCTCGTCAGGGGGTCGCAGTCAGCCCCAGCATTTT	CASSSGGRSQPQHF
NA	TRBV2	few	TRBJ2-1	TGTGCCAGCAGCGGTCAGATAAGCTCCTACAATGAGCAGTTCTTC	CASSGQISSYNEQFF
NA	TRBV5-3	NA	TRBJ2-1	TGTGCCAGAACCTCAGCGGAACTTTCCTACAATGAGCAGTTCTTC	CARTSAELSYNEQFF
NA	TRBV25-1	NA	TRBJ2-7	TGTGCCAGCAGTGGTGCGGGTTCCGACGAGCAGTACTTC	CASSGAGSDEQYF
NA	TRBV28	NA	TRBJ1-2	TGTGCCAGCAGTCCCGCGGGACGCTCTAACTATGGCTACACCTTC	CASSPAGRSNYGYTF
NA	TRBV20-1	NA	TRBJ1-5	TGCAGTGCTAGAAAACCTATGTCAGGGGATCAGCCCCAGCATTTT	CSARKPMSGDQPQHF
TRBD2	TRBV2	many	TRBJ2-1	TGTGCCAGCAGTACTAGCGGGAGCGAATACAATGAGCAGTTCTTC	CASSTSGSEYNEQFF
TRBD2	TRBV28	NA	TRBJ2-5	TGTGCCAGCAGTTTGACGGGAGGGCCCGGAGAGACCCAGTACTTC	CASSLTGGPGETQYF